Below, one T cell receptor (beta chain) is given with its context. What it recognizes is unknown. Germline CDR1 and CDR2: ENHRY and SYGVKD. V was pared by 6 bases and J by 4 bases, with 16 bases between. The CDR3 is 15 residues long. Repertoires were generated with immunoSEQ multiplex PCR, while TCRdb's copy carries only in-frame clones and drops some. The table records about 980,000 clones, 70% to 85% of them present only once. This specimen comes from a study of shared clonotypes between healthy human individuals. Overall study findings and caveats: How much donors shared clonotypes was expected to be affected by sequencing depth.

This clonotype was obtained from a young man in good health. This chain links TRBV10-3 with TRBJ1-3; tentatively, D is TRBD1 (5 bases). Sequences were obtained from memory CD4+ T cells sorted from blood. Subset indicated: CD45RA-negative fraction. The CDR3 nucleotides read TGTGCCATCAGAACAACGCAGGGTTCAGGAAACACCATATATTTT. This sequence encodes CAIRTTQGSGNTIYF.